This TCR beta chain comes out of a study of T cells in Graves' hyperthyroidism and ophthalmopathy. The overall study: Peripheral blood was secured at the point of initial diagnosis, before any treatment. Overall study results and limits: Ophthalmopathy was distinguished from stable hyperthyroidism by 13 V-J signatures.

Amplification targeted TCR beta CDR3 regions from RNA transcripts. The HTBI set primed first-round TCR CDR3 RT-PCR. TCRdb analysed the multiplex PCR reads with MiXCR anew, one entry per CDR3 protein. The sample consists of fewer than 450,000 distinct CDR3 sequences, approximately 18% of them appearing once. About this clonotype: Its specificity is not known.

Germline CDR1 and CDR2: SGHAT and FQNNGV. The CDR3 is 15 amino acids. Trimming removed 2 bases from V and 5 bases from J, with 12 bases in between. Uncontrolled infection, other autoimmune disease, pregnancy or lactation excluded patients. The sequence was collected from a woman in her 30s with Graves' hyperthyroidism that later progressed to Graves' ophthalmopathy. The V gene is TRBV11-2, the J gene TRBJ2-2, with D possibly TRBD1 on 5 matching bases. Sequencing used blood. CDR3 sequence reads: CASSLTQGGTGELFF. CDR3 in DNA: TGTGCCAGCAGCTTAACGCAGGGTGGAACCGGGGAGCTGTTTTTT.